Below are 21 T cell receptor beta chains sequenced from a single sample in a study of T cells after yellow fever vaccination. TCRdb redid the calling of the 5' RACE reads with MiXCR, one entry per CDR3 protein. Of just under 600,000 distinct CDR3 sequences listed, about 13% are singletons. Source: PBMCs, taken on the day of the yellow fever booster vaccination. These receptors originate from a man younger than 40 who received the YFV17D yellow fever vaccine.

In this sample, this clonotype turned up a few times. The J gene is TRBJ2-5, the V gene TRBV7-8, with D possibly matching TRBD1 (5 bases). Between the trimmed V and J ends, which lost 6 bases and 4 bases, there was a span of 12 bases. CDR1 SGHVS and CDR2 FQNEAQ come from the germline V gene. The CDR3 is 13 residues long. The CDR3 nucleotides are TGTGCCAGCAGACCCGACAGCCCAGAGACCCAGTACTTC. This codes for CASRPDSPETQYF. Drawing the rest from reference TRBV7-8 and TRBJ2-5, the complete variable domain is GAGVSQSPRYKVAKRGQDVALRCDPISGHVSLFWYQQALGQGPEFLTYFQNEAQLDKSGLPSDRFFAERPEGSVSTLKIQRTQQEDSAVYLCASRPDSPETQYFGPGTRLLVL.

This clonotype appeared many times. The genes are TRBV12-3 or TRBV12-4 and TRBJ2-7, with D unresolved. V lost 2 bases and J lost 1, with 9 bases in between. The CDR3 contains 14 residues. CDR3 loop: CASSLRDKSYEQYF. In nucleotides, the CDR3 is TGTGCCAGCAGTTTACGAGACAAGTCCTACGAGCAGTACTTC.

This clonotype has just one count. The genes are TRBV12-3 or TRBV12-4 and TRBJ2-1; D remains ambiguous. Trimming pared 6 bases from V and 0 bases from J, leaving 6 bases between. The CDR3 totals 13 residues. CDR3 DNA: TGTGCCAGCAGGCCCCGCTCCTACAATGAGCAGTTCTTC. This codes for CASRPRSYNEQFF.

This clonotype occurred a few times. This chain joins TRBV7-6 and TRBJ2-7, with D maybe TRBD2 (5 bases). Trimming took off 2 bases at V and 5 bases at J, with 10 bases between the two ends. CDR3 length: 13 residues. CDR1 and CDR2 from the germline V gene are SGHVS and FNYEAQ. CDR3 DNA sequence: TGTGCCAGCAGCTTAATACTAGGTCACGAGCAGTACTTC. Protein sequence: CASSLILGHEQYF.

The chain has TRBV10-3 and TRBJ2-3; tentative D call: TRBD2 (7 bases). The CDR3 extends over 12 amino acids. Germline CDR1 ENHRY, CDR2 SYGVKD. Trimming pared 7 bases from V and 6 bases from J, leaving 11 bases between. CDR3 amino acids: CAIKGGPDTQYF. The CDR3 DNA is TGTGCCATCAAGGGGGGGCCGGATACGCAGTATTTT.

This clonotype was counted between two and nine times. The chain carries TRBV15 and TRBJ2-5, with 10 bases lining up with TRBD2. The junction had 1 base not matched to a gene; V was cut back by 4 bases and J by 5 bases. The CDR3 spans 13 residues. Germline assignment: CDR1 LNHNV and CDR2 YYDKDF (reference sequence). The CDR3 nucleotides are TGTGCCACCAGCAATAGCGGGAGGGAGACCCAGTACTTC. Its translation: CATSNSGRETQYF. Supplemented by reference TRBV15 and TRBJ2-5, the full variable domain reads DAMVIQNPRYQVTQFGKPVTLSCSQTLNHNVMYWYQQKSSQAPKLLFHYYDKDFNNEADTPDNFQSRRPNTSFCFLDIRSPGLGDTAMYLCATSNSGRETQYFGPGTRLLVL.

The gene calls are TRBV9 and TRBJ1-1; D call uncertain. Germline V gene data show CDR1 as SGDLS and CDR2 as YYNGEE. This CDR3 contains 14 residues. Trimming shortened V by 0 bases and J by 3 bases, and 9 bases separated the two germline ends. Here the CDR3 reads CASSVAPLDTEAFF. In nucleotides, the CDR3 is TGTGCCAGCAGCGTAGCCCCGCTGGACACTGAAGCTTTCTTT.

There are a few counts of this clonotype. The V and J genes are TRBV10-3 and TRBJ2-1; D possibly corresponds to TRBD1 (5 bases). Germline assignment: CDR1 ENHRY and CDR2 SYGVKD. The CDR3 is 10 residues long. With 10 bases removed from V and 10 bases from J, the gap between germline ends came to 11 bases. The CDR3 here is CATADTEQFF. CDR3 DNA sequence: TGTGCCACGGCGGACACGGAGCAGTTCTTC.

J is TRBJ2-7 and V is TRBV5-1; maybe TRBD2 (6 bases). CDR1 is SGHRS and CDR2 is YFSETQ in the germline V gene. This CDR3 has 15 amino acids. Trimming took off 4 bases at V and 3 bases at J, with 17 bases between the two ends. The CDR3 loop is CASSPGTPGDYEQYF. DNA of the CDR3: TGCGCCAGCAGCCCCGGGACTCCCGGGGACTACGAGCAGTACTTC.

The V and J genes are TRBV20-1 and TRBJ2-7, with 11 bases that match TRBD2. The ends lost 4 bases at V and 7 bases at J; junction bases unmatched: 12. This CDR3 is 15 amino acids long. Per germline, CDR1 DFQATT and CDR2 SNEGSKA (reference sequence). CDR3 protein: CSAITSGSQRGEQYF. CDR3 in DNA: TGCAGTGCTATTACTAGCGGGAGTCAACGAGGGGAGCAGTACTTC.

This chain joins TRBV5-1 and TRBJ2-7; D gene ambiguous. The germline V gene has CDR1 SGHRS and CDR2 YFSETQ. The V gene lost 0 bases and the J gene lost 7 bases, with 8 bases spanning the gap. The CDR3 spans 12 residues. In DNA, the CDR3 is TGCGCCAGCAGCTTGGATGCGATTGAGCAGTACTTC. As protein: CASSLDAIEQYF.

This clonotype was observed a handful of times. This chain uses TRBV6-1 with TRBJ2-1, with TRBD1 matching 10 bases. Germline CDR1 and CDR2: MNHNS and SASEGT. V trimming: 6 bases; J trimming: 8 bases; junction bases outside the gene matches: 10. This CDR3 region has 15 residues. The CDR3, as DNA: TGTGCCAGCAGCAAAGGGACAGGGGTATCTGATGAGCAGTTCTTC. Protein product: CASSKGTGVSDEQFF.

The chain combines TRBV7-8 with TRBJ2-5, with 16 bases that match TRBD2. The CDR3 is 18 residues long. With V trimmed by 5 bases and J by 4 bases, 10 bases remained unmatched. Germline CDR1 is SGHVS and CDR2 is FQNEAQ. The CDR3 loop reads CASSPPWGLAGGGETQYF. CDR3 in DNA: TGTGCCAGCAGCCCACCGTGGGGACTAGCGGGAGGGGGAGAGACCCAGTACTTC.

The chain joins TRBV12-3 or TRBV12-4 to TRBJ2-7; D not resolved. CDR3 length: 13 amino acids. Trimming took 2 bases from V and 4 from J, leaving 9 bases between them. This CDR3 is CASSLTPDYEQYF. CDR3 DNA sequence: TGTGCCAGCAGTTTAACCCCGGATTACGAGCAGTACTTC.

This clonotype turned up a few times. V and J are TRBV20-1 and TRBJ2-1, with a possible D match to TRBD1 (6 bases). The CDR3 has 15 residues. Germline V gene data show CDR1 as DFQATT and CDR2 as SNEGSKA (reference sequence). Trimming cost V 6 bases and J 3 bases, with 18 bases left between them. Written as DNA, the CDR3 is TGCAGTGCCCAAAACCGGGACACCCGCTACAATGAGCAGTTCTTC. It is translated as CSAQNRDTRYNEQFF.

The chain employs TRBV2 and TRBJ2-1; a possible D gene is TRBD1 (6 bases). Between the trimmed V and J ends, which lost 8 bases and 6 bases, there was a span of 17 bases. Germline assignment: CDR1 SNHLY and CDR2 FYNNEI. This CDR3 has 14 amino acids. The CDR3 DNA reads TGTGCCAGCGACCGGGACATGCGGAGCAATGAGCAGTTCTTC. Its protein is CASDRDMRSNEQFF.

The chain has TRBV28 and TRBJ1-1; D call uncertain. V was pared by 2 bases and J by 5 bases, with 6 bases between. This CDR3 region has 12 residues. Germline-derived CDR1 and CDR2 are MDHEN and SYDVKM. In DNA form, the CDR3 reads TGTGCCAGCAGTTTAACTAGGACTGAAGCTTTCTTT. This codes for CASSLTRTEAFF.

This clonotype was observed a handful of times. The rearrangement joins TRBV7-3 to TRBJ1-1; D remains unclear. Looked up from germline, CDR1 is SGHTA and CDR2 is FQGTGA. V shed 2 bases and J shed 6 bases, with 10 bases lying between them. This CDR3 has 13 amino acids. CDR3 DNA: TGTGCCAGCAGCTTATCGGCGGGAGCTGAAGCTTTCTTT. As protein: CASSLSAGAEAFF.

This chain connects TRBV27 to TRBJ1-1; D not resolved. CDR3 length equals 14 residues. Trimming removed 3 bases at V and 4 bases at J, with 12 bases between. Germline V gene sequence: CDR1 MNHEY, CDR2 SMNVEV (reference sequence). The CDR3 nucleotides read TGTGCCAGCAGTTTGTCAATTCTGGGCACTGAAGCTTTCTTT. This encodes CASSLSILGTEAFF.

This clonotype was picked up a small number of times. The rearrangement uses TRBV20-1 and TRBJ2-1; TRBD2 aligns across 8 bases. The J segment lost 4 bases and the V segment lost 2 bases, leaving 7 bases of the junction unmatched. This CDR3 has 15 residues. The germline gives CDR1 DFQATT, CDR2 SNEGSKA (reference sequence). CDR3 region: CSARPGTSAYNEQFF. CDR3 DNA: TGCAGTGCTAGACCCGGGACTAGTGCTTACAATGAGCAGTTCTTC.

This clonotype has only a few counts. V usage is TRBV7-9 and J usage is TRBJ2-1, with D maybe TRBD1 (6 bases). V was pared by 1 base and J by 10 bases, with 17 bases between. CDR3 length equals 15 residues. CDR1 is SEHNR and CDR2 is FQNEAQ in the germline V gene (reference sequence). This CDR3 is CASSLDRARGGEQFF. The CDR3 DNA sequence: TGTGCCAGCAGCTTAGACAGGGCCAGAGGTGGCGAGCAGTTCTTC.